The rows below give T cell receptor beta chains drawn from one sample of a study of blood T cell repertoires in COVID-19. Sequencing used immunoSEQ multiplex PCR; TCRdb keeps in-frame clones, though not all of them. The repertoire holds about 140,000 clones, with approximately 80% as singletons. The sequenced material came from peripheral blood. These receptors came from a woman aged 80 or older in a cohort sampled during active or convalescent COVID-19. Each CDR3 is given with its conserved first and last residue. The D gene is left open where the match is weak. Rows give clone size only sometimes, using once, few, many, or a class for an expanded clone.

d_call: TRBD1
v_call: TRBV6-5
clone_size: -
j_call: TRBJ2-3
cdr3_aa: CASLGTGGTDTQYF
cdr3_nt: TGTGCCAGCTTGGGGACAGGGGGTACAGATACGCAGTATTTT

d_call: -
v_call: TRBV9
clone_size: -
j_call: TRBJ1-2
cdr3_aa: CASSSGGTGNYGYTF
cdr3_nt: TGTGCCAGCAGCTCCGGAGGAACAGGGAACTATGGCTACACCTTC

d_call: TRBD2
v_call: TRBV7-8
clone_size: -
j_call: TRBJ2-3
cdr3_aa: CASSLWSSGGSSTDTQYF
cdr3_nt: TGTGCCAGCAGCTTATGGTCTAGCGGGGGTTCTAGCACAGATACGCAGTATTTT

d_call: -
v_call: TRBV19
clone_size: -
j_call: TRBJ1-5
cdr3_aa: CASSILSQLNQPQHF
cdr3_nt: TGTGCCAGTAGTATTTTGTCCCAGTTAAATCAGCCCCAGCATTTT

d_call: TRBD1
v_call: TRBV27
clone_size: -
j_call: TRBJ2-5
cdr3_aa: CATHRDRGIVETQYF
cdr3_nt: TGTGCCACCCATCGGGACAGGGGCATTGTTGAGACCCAGTACTTC

d_call: -
v_call: TRBV7-2
clone_size: -
j_call: TRBJ1-1
cdr3_aa: CASSHDWNTEAFF
cdr3_nt: TGTGCCAGCAGTCATGACTGGAACACTGAAGCTTTCTTT

d_call: TRBD1
v_call: TRBV28
clone_size: once
j_call: TRBJ1-2
cdr3_aa: CASSRGTGYDYGYTF
cdr3_nt: TGTGCCAGCAGTCGGGGGACAGGGTACGACTATGGCTACACCTTC

d_call: TRBD1
v_call: TRBV3-1/TRBV3-2
clone_size: -
j_call: TRBJ2-7
cdr3_aa: CASSPYPGQAYEQYF
cdr3_nt: TGTGCCAGCAGCCCCTATCCGGGACAGGCCTACGAGCAGTACTTC

d_call: -
v_call: TRBV6-2/TRBV6-3
clone_size: once
j_call: TRBJ2-5
cdr3_aa: CASSPPGQETQYF
cdr3_nt: TGTGCCAGCAGCCCACCGGGCCAAGAGACCCAGTACTTC

d_call: -
v_call: TRBV5-1
clone_size: -
j_call: TRBJ1-2
cdr3_aa: CASSLDLGWEIGYTF
cdr3_nt: TGCGCCAGCAGCTTGGATCTGGGGTGGGAGATCGGCTACACCTTC

d_call: -
v_call: TRBV29-1
clone_size: few
j_call: TRBJ1-1
cdr3_aa: CSATSTEAFF
cdr3_nt: TGCAGCGCCACTAGCACTGAAGCTTTCTTT

d_call: -
v_call: TRBV7-9
clone_size: -
j_call: TRBJ2-1
cdr3_aa: CASSLVGASYNEQFF
cdr3_nt: TGTGCCAGCAGCTTAGTGGGGGCTTCCTACAATGAGCAGTTCTTC

d_call: -
v_call: TRBV3-1/TRBV3-2
clone_size: once
j_call: TRBJ2-3
cdr3_aa: CASSSTSTDTQYF
cdr3_nt: TGTGCCAGCAGCTCGACTAGCACAGATACGCAGTATTTT

d_call: -
v_call: TRBV2
clone_size: -
j_call: TRBJ1-2
cdr3_aa: CASSGLGGYTF
cdr3_nt: TGTGCCAGCAGTGGTCTCGGTGGCTACACCTTC

d_call: -
v_call: TRBV2
clone_size: -
j_call: TRBJ2-6
cdr3_aa: CASIQVAGANVLTF
cdr3_nt: TGTGCCAGCATACAGGTCGCTGGGGCCAACGTCCTGACTTTC

d_call: TRBD2
v_call: TRBV19
clone_size: once
j_call: TRBJ2-3
cdr3_aa: CASTASGGRDTQYF
cdr3_nt: TGTGCCAGTACTGCTAGCGGGGGACGGGATACGCAGTATTTT

d_call: -
v_call: TRBV6-5
clone_size: -
j_call: TRBJ2-7
cdr3_aa: CASSLGDSGGQYF
cdr3_nt: TGTGCCAGCAGCCTAGGGGACTCCGGAGGGCAGTACTTC

d_call: TRBD1
v_call: TRBV24-1
clone_size: -
j_call: TRBJ2-4
cdr3_aa: CATSDAGTGKNIQYF
cdr3_nt: TGTGCCACCAGTGATGCGGGGACAGGGAAAAACATTCAGTACTTC